Below, one T cell receptor beta chain is given with its context. V lost 6 bases to trimming and J lost 2 bases, with 8 bases between them. Germline-derived CDR1 and CDR2 are MGHDK and SYGVNS. The CDR3 runs 13 residues. Clones were read by immunoSEQ multiplex PCR, and TCRdb kept only the in-frame ones, dropping some. The data contain 120,000 to 150,000 clones, about nine tenths of them singletons. This entry belongs to a study of control samples from healthy donors and cancer patients. This TCR derives from a man in his thirties or forties in good health. Sequencing was done on a sample of blood. The J gene is TRBJ1-3, the V gene TRBV25-1; a possible D gene is TRBD1 (5 bases). The CDR3 is CASSAGPGNTIYF. The CDR3 region has the DNA TGTGCCAGCAGCGCAGGGCCTGGAAACACCATATATTTT.